This T cell receptor beta chain was recovered during a study of identical twins. Study conclusions and caveats: In monozygotic twins, models underestimated the sharing of out-of-frame TCR alpha.

A word on this clonotype: The antigen is undetermined.

Template switching created a universal primer site, and the cDNA included unique molecular identifiers. Each CDR3 protein is one row after TCRdb ran MiXCR on the 5' RACE reads. The table has some 730,000 distinct CDR3 sequences, 15% to 20% seen once. The CDR3 runs 13 residues. Germline V gives CDR1 SGDLS, CDR2 YYNGEE. With 7 bases removed from V and 6 bases from J, the gap between germline ends came to 15 bases. These data also featured in a second study, about T cells expressing NK-cell markers. That source reports: Uncertainty persisted over the HCMV specificity of expanded NKG2C+ T cell clones.

The specimen was PBMCs. The chain recombines TRBV9 with TRBJ2-3; no firm D call. The clonotype comes from a woman between 18 and 29 years old in good health. For the CDR3, the DNA is TGTGCCAGCGGTCGGCAATCCTCGGATACGCAGTATTTT. It specifies CASGRQSSDTQYF.